This T cell receptor beta chain stems from a study of long-term antiretroviral therapy in people with HIV. The assay used was immunoSEQ (version v3.0), run at survey level. Sequencing used immunoSEQ multiplex PCR; TCRdb keeps in-frame clones, though not all of them. This sample yields roughly 32,000 clones, of which 65% to 90% are seen a single time; approximately 4.4% belongs to the top ten. A note on this clone: Its antigen is not identified.

Study-level results: Collection of the blood, which took place between the mid-2000s and the late 2010s, possibly occurred under older ART regimens.

The sample was unsorted PBMCs, taken roughly 3.3 years after starting antiretroviral therapy. This sequence was found in a man younger than 35 with HIV.

The CDR3, as DNA: TGTGCCAGCAGTTTATCGAAGGCGGTGAACACTGAAGCTTTCTTT. Translation gives CASSLSKAVNTEAFF. The V gene is TRBV27, the J gene TRBJ1-1; no definite D call. There are 15 residues in the CDR3. Trimming cost V 0 bases and J 0 bases, with 8 bases left between them. Germline V gene data show CDR1 as MNHEY and CDR2 as SMNVEV (reference sequence).